This section outlines one T cell receptor (beta chain) sequence together with its context. The sample originates from a study of blood T cell repertoires in COVID-19. Turning to the study itself: Some COVID-19 samples were acute and others convalescent; all came from the United States, Italy and Spain. T cells, B-cell-depleted T cells, or PBMCs supplied cDNA or gDNA.

Per the study methods: Scientists estimated how many nucleated cells there were by amplifying reference gene primers. TCRdb keeps only in-frame clones here, not all; method: immunoSEQ multiplex PCR. V and J calls and clone size are those listed in that table; D and trimming were worked out from the DNA. This sample has roughly 100,000 clones, with around 76% found just once. Sequenced material: peripheral blood. This clonotype originated in a woman between 65 and 79 years old with acute or convalescent COVID-19.

CDR3 loop: CASSPRTGGSNTGELFF. CDR3 DNA sequence: TGCGCCAGCAGCCCGAGGACAGGGGGCTCGAACACCGGGGAGCTGTTTTTT. This chain joins TRBV5-1 and TRBJ2-2, with 11 bases lining up with TRBD1. Trimming at V came to 4 bases and at J to 0 bases, leaving 5 bases not matched to a gene. CDR1 and CDR2 (germline): SGHRS, YFSETQ. CDR3 length: 17 amino acids.